This T cell receptor (beta chain) is drawn from a study of blood T cell repertoires in COVID-19. Whole-study context: The study drew acute and convalescent COVID-19 samples from the United States, Italy and Spain.

CDR1 is MGHDK, CDR2 SYGVNS, per germline. V trimming: 6 bases; J trimming: 10 bases; junction bases outside the gene matches: 12. The length of the CDR3 is 15 residues. Method: immunoSEQ multiplex PCR; TCRdb's copy keeps in-frame clones and lacks some. The sample lists roughly 250,000 clones; around 87% were seen once. The TCR comes from a woman between 40 and 50 years old with acute COVID-19. Material: PBMCs or T cells enriched from blood (not recorded which). This chain connects TRBV25-1 to TRBJ1-6, with 7 bases matching TRBD1. The DNA for the CDR3 is TGTGCCAGCAGATTAACAGGGGCCCCTAACTCACCCCTCCACTTT. Residues: CASRLTGAPNSPLHF.